This TCR beta chain was obtained from a study of cytomegalovirus exposure and HLA in healthy donors. The CDR3 length is 15 residues. The V gene's germline CDR1 is SNHLY and CDR2 FYNNEI. Trimming at V came to 2 bases and at J to 5 bases, leaving 5 bases not matched to a gene. The PCR contained 60 Vbeta and 13 Jbeta primers. Sequencing used immunoSEQ multiplex PCR; TCRdb keeps in-frame clones, though not all of them. The table shows approximately 190,000 clones, with approximately 79% occurring only once. This chain links TRBV2 with TRBJ2-1; 8 nucleotides agree with TRBD1. The sequenced sample consisted of PBMCs. The sequence was obtained from a man in his forties or fifties in good health and CMV-seropositive. The CDR3 DNA is TGTGCCAGCAGTGAATCAGGGGGCTTGAACAATGAGCAGTTCTTC. Translated, it gives CASSESGGLNNEQFF.